Each of the 8 T cell receptor beta chains below was sequenced from the same sample in a study of identical twins. TCRdb itself ran the 5' RACE reads through MiXCR, one entry per CDR3 protein. The data show 300,000 to 400,000 distinct CDR3 sequences, 12% seen once. A further study also used this sample, focusing on yellow fever vaccine responses in identical twins.

Sequencing used CD8+ T cells sorted from blood. All receptors come from a young woman in good health.

This clonotype was picked up many times. This chain connects TRBV3-1 to TRBJ2-1; D is unclear. The CDR3 sequence is 12 residues long. Germline CDR1 and CDR2: LGHDT and YNNKEL (reference sequence). Trimming cost V 5 bases and J 7 bases, with 9 bases left between them. This CDR3 reads CASSDLRNEQFF. The CDR3 DNA is TGTGCCAGCAGCGATCTAAGGAATGAGCAGTTCTTC.

This clonotype was detected only a few times. The J gene is TRBJ2-7, the V gene TRBV6-1, with 8 positions matching TRBD1. The V and J ends lost 3 bases and 2 bases, in that order; junction bases with no gene match: 3. Germline CDR1 reads MNHNS; CDR2 reads SASEGT. The CDR3 contains 14 residues. CDR3 sequence: CASSEGQEAYEQYF. CDR3 nucleotide sequence: TGTGCCAGCAGTGAGGGACAGGAAGCCTACGAGCAGTACTTC.

The rearrangement links TRBV2 to TRBJ2-3; the D is unclear. The CDR3 totals 12 residues. V was clipped by 6 bases and J by 5 bases, with 9 bases between them. CDR1 SNHLY and CDR2 FYNNEI come from the germline V gene. CDR3 in DNA: TGTGCCAGCAGGGGCCAGCGAGATACGCAGTATTTT. Translating it yields CASRGQRDTQYF.

This clonotype was counted between two and nine times. The V gene is TRBV6-1, the J gene TRBJ2-1, with 9 positions matching TRBD2. This CDR3 spans 15 amino acids. CDR1 and CDR2 (germline): MNHNS, SASEGT. The trim removed 5 bases at V and 4 bases at J, leaving 6 bases unmatched. The DNA for the CDR3 is TGTGCCAGCAGTCCTCTAGCGGGACGGTACAATGAGCAGTTCTTC. Translating it yields CASSPLAGRYNEQFF.

The V call is TRBV3-1, the J call TRBJ2-1; D is uncertain. This CDR3 contains 17 residues. Trimming shortened V by 0 bases and J by 2 bases, and 14 bases separated the two germline ends. Germline V CDR1 and CDR2: LGHDT, YNNKEL (reference sequence). CDR3 nucleotide sequence: TGTGCCAGCAGCCAAGATACAGAGCCCCAGCCCTACAATGAGCAGTTCTTC. This translates into CASSQDTEPQPYNEQFF.

This clonotype has at least ten counts. The V and J genes are TRBV7-2 and TRBJ2-1, with 7 bases lining up with TRBD2. Unmatched junction bases numbered 4, after V lost 5 bases and J lost 0 bases. The V gene's germline CDR1 is SGHTA and CDR2 FQGNSA. CDR3 length: 15 amino acids. This CDR3 is CASSILANSYNEQFF. CDR3 nucleotide sequence: TGTGCCAGCAGCATACTAGCGAACTCCTACAATGAGCAGTTCTTC.

This clonotype appeared a few times. The CDR3 DNA sequence: TGTGCCAGCAGGAGCGGGACAGGGACTTCACCCCTCCACTTT. It yields the protein CASRSGTGTSPLHF. This chain connects TRBV27 to TRBJ1-6; the match to TRBD1 covers 9 bases. Germline V gene lookup returns CDR1 MNHEY and CDR2 SMNVEV (reference sequence). After removal of 6 bases from V and 9 bases from J, the junction contained 6 bases not matched to a gene. This CDR3 is built from 14 residues.

The V gene is TRBV19, the J gene TRBJ2-5; TRBD2 agrees at 7 bases. This CDR3 spans 16 amino acids. V lost 3 bases and J lost 1; bases outside the gene matches: 8. CDR1 LNHDA and CDR2 SQIVND come from the germline V gene (reference sequence). CDR3 bases: TGTGCCAGTAGTATTGGAGCGGGATCTACCCAAGAGACCCAGTACTTC. Amino acid sequence: CASSIGAGSTQETQYF.